The clone carrying this T cell receptor beta chain was observed at least ten times. Its antigen is undetermined. TCRdb recomputed calls from the 5' RACE reads with MiXCR, one row per CDR3 protein. The sample yields 350,000 or so distinct CDR3 sequences, less than 10% seen once. Trimming removed 3 bases from V and 8 bases from J; junction bases left unmatched: 3. Germline V gene lookup returns CDR1 ENHRY and CDR2 SYGVKD. The CDR3 has 14 residues. These data are taken from a study of CD8 T cells in ankylosing spondylitis. General study points: Among TCR beta sequences, a motif of under ten highly homologous variants appeared characteristic of ankylosing spondylitis blood.

This clonotype originated in a male donor with ankylosing spondylitis. The sample comprised blood, either unsorted or a sorted T cell fraction (not recorded which). This chain joins TRBV10-3 and TRBJ1-4; 10 nucleotides align to TRBD1. CDR3 sequence: CAISDGQGEEKLFF. CDR3 in DNA: TGTGCCATCAGTGACGGACAGGGGGAGGAAAAACTGTTTTTT.